This is a list of T cell receptor beta chains from one sample in a study of T cells in Graves' hyperthyroidism and ophthalmopathy. TCRdb analysed the multiplex PCR reads with MiXCR anew, one entry per CDR3 protein. The data contain about 500,000 distinct CDR3 sequences, 15% to 20% of them seen just once; the ten biggest clones take up 25% to 35%. Sequencing input: blood. The receptors derive from a woman aged 25 to 39 with Graves' ophthalmopathy. CDR3s include the opening cysteine and the closing phenylalanine or tryptophan. A D gene is named only where the DNA matches it firmly. Size tells how often a clone was seen (once, few, many) or the class of an expanded clone, and some rows leave it out.

V	D	size	J	DNA	CDR3
TRBV19	TRBD1	.	TRBJ2-7	TGTGCCGGACGTCCTGACAGGGATGATCAGATCAGCTACGAGCAGTACTTC	CAGRPDRDDQISYEQYF
TRBV5-1	TRBD2	.	TRBJ2-5	TGCGCCAGCAGCAATGGACTAGCGGGAAGGCAAGAGACCCAGTACTTC	CASSNGLAGRQETQYF
TRBV7-9	.	.	TRBJ2-7	TGTGCCAGCAGCTTAGAGCAGGGCTTAAGGACTTACGAGCAGTACTTC	CASSLEQGLRTYEQYF
TRBV2	TRBD1	few	TRBJ2-1	TGTGCCAGCAGTTCCAGACAGGGGGTCCCGTTCTTC	CASSSRQGVPFF
TRBV12-3/TRBV12-4	.	.	TRBJ2-5	TGTGCCAGCAGCCCAGAGACGGGGCCGGAGACCCAGTACTTC	CASSPETGPETQYF
TRBV5-6	.	many	TRBJ1-1	TGTGCCAGCAGCTATGTACAGAGGGACACTGAAGCTTTCTTT	CASSYVQRDTEAFF
TRBV20-1	.	few	TRBJ1-1	TGCAGTGCTAGCGCAGGAGGCGCTGAAGCTTTCTTT	CSASAGGAEAFF
TRBV20-1	TRBD2	.	TRBJ2-1	TGCAGTGCTTCGACTAGCGGGAGGTCAAAGATTGAGCAGTTCTTC	CSASTSGRSKIEQFF
TRBV7-2	.	many	TRBJ2-7	TGTGCCAGCAGCACCTCTGGTGCAATGACGTACGAGCAGTACTTC	CASSTSGAMTYEQYF
TRBV11-2	.	many	TRBJ2-1	TGTGCCAGCAGCGCCTTATCTGAGCAGTTCTTC	CASSALSEQFF
TRBV20-1	.	few	TRBJ2-7	TGCAGTGCTGGCAGGACGGCAACGGAGCAGTACTTC	CSAGRTATEQYF
TRBV9	TRBD1	many	TRBJ1-1	TGTGCCAGCAGCGTAGGGGCAGGGGGGGTCGACACTGAAGCTTTCTTT	CASSVGAGGVDTEAFF
TRBV6-1	TRBD2	many	TRBJ2-7	TGTGCCAGCAGAAGACTAGCGGGTTCCTACGAGCAGTACTTC	CASRRLAGSYEQYF
TRBV4-2	TRBD1	.	TRBJ2-1	TGTGCCAGCAGCCAAGGAACAGGGGGAATTACAGTGAATGAGCAGTTCTTC	CASSQGTGGITVNEQFF
TRBV29-1	.	few	TRBJ2-7	TGCAGCTACGACCATGCCGGGACGTCAGGTTACGAGCAGTACTTC	CSYDHAGTSGYEQYF
TRBV3-1	TRBD1	many	TRBJ2-7	TGTGCCAGCAGCCAGATCGCCGGGACAGGGGGCTACGAGCAGTACTTC	CASSQIAGTGGYEQYF
TRBV5-1	.	few	TRBJ2-1	TGCGCCAGCAGCTTGGACGCGGTGAATGAGCAGTTCTTC	CASSLDAVNEQFF
TRBV7-3	.	many	TRBJ1-1	TGTGCCAGCAGCCAAAGTTTAATTGGCACTGAAGCTTTCTTT	CASSQSLIGTEAFF
TRBV28	TRBD1	.	TRBJ1-1	TGCGCCAGCAGCCAGTACAGGGGTGGGACTGAAGCTTTCTTT	CASSQYRGGTEAFF
TRBV4-1	TRBD2	.	TRBJ2-1	TGCGCCAGCAGTGCTAGCGGGACCTCCTACAATGAGCAGCTCTTC	CASSASGTSYNEQLF
TRBV3-1	.	many	TRBJ2-7	TGTGCCAGCAGCCCGCCTAACTCGTGGCAGTACTTC	CASSPPNSWQYF
TRBV9	.	few	TRBJ2-3	TGTGCCAGCAGCGCCATCCCCGGGACTAGCACAGATACGCAGTATTTT	CASSAIPGTSTDTQYF
TRBV6-1	.	once	TRBJ1-3	TGTGCCAGCAGTGGTGAGGGGGACGGAAACACCATATATTTT	CASSGEGDGNTIYF
TRBV6-4	.	few	TRBJ2-2	TGTGCCAGCAGTGATATGCCAGCCCCGAACACCGGGGAGCTGTTTTTT	CASSDMPAPNTGELFF
TRBV12-3/TRBV12-4	.	few	TRBJ2-3	TGTGCCAGCAGTGCCGCAGATACGCAGTATTTT	CASSAADTQYF
TRBV19	TRBD1	few	TRBJ2-2	TGTGCCAGTAGTCCTACAGGGGGCGCCGCCGGGGAGCTGTTTTTT	CASSPTGGAAGELFF
TRBV28	TRBD2	few	TRBJ2-3	TGTGCCAGCAGTTCCCGTAGTAGCGGGAGGGCCAATAGGTTAGATACGCAGTATTTT	CASSSRSSGRANRLDTQYF
TRBV20-1	.	few	TRBJ1-2	TGCAGTGCTAGTCACGGACAGAACTATGGCTACACCTTC	CSASHGQNYGYTF
TRBV4-3	.	few	TRBJ2-2	TGCGCCAGCAGCCTGGATCCGAACGCCGGGGAGCTGTTTTTT	CASSLDPNAGELFF
TRBV20-1	TRBD1	.	TRBJ2-3	TGCAGTGCCCCACAGGGGCGCACAGATACGCAGTATTTT	CSAPQGRTDTQYF